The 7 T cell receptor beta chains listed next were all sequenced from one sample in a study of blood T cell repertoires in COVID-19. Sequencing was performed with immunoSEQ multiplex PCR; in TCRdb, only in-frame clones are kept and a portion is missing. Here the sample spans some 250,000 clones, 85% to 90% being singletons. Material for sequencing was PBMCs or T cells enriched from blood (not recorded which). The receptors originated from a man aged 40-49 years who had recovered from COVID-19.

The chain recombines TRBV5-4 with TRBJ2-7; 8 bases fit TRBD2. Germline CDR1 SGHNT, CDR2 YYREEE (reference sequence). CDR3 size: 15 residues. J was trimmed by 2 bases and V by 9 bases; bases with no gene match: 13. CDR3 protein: CATTPRGVEAYEQYF. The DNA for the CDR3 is TGTGCCACCACCCCGCGGGGGGTCGAAGCCTACGAGCAGTACTTC.

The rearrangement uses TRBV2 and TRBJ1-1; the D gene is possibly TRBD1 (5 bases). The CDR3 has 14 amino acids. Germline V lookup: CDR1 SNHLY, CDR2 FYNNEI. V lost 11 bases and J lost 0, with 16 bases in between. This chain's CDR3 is CAGRIQDLNTEAFF. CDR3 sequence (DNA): TGTGCCGGCCGAATACAGGATTTGAACACTGAAGCTTTCTTT.

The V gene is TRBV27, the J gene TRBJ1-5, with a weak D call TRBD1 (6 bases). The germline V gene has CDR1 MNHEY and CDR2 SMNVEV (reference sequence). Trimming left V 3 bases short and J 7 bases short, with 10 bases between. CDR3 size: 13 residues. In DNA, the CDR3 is TGTGCCAGCAGTTTTGTAGGGGGACAGCCCCAGCATTTT. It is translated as CASSFVGGQPQHF.

The CDR3 DNA sequence: TGTGCCTGGAGTGAGGGACAGGGCACCTACGAGCAGTACTTC. This translates into CAWSEGQGTYEQYF. This chain uses TRBV30 with TRBJ2-7; 9 bases map to TRBD1. This CDR3 comprises 14 residues. The J segment lost 2 bases and the V segment lost 1 base, leaving 3 bases of the junction unmatched. The germline V gene has CDR1 GTSNPN and CDR2 SVGIG (reference sequence).

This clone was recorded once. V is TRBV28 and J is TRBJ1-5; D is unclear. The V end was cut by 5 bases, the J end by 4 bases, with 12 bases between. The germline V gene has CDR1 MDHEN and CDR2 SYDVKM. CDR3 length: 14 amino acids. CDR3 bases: TGTGCCAGCAGTAGTACAGAGGGAAATCAGCCCCAGCATTTT. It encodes CASSSTEGNQPQHF.

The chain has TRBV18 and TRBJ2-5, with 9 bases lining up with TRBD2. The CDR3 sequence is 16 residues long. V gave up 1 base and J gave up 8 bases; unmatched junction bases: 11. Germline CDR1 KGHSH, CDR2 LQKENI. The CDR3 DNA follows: TGTGCCAGCTCACCACGCAATAGCGGGGGACCCCGCACCCAGTACTTC. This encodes CASSPRNSGGPRTQYF.

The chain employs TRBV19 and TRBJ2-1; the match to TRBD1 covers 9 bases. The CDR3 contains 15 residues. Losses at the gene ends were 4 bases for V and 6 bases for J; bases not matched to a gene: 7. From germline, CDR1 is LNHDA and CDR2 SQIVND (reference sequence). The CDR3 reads CASSRAGTGPNEQFF. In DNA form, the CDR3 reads TGTGCCAGTAGTAGAGCCGGGACAGGGCCCAATGAGCAGTTCTTC.